This is a list of T cell receptor beta chains from one sample in a study of blood T cells in healthy people across ages. MiXCR, applied by TCRdb to the 5' RACE reads, yields one record per CDR3 protein. Of 850,000 to 1,100,000 distinct CDR3 sequences detected, about two fifths appear once; the ten largest clones hold about an eighth. Sequencing was done on a sample of blood. The receptors were gathered from a man between 18 and 29 years old in good health. Each CDR3 is given with its conserved first and last residue.

v_gene: TRBV20-1
len: 15
CDR3aa: CSAGAGVSNTGELFF

v_gene: TRBV4-3
len: 16
CDR3aa: CASSQVLRGKYNEQFF

v_gene: TRBV4-1
len: 14
CDR3aa: CASSQATGREKLFF

v_gene: TRBV2
len: 15
CDR3aa: CASSGLAGYTDTQYF

v_gene: TRBV28
len: 14
CDR3aa: CASSLLDRPYEQYF

v_gene: TRBV9
len: 15
CDR3aa: CASSEYDQGNQPQHF

v_gene: TRBV6-2/TRBV6-3
len: 12
CDR3aa: CASRRPLEKLFF

v_gene: TRBV7-2
len: 15
CDR3aa: CASSLGPGDTGELFF

v_gene: TRBV6-2/TRBV6-3
len: 16
CDR3aa: CASSSPTTGPLDTQYF

v_gene: TRBV18
len: 14
CDR3aa: CASSPGSNGDTQYF

v_gene: TRBV7-2
len: 14
CDR3aa: CASSFRGGNNEQFF

v_gene: TRBV24-1
len: 16
CDR3aa: CATSGWGPAGTDTQYF

v_gene: TRBV7-9
len: 14
CDR3aa: CASSPTLVNYEAFF

v_gene: TRBV10-3
len: 16
CDR3aa: CAISPAGDRGFYEQYF

v_gene: TRBV5-1
len: 13
CDR3aa: CASSFNRGKTQYF

v_gene: TRBV20-1
len: 15
CDR3aa: CSARDPQGLLHGYTF

v_gene: TRBV7-2
len: 14
CDR3aa: CASSSGQTAYGYTF

v_gene: TRBV2
len: 14
CDR3aa: CASGRGSLFYGYTF

v_gene: TRBV10-3
len: 14
CDR3aa: CAISDGGHYQPQHF

v_gene: TRBV4-3
len: 16
CDR3aa: CASSQVWRGATDIQYF

v_gene: TRBV7-2
len: 16
CDR3aa: CASSAAGTGVNNEQFF

v_gene: TRBV20-1
len: 13
CDR3aa: CSASIDGNSPLHF

v_gene: TRBV6-6
len: 12
CDR3aa: CASSYETIGQYF

v_gene: TRBV9
len: 12
CDR3aa: CASSADGAEAFF

v_gene: TRBV20-1
len: 16
CDR3aa: CSARVGTSGPDNEQFF

v_gene: TRBV20-1
len: 12
CDR3aa: CSARWTSGELFF

v_gene: TRBV6-6
len: 15
CDR3aa: CASRDTGWGTDTQYF

v_gene: TRBV7-8
len: 17
CDR3aa: CASSPNYPDRGFYEQYF

v_gene: TRBV7-9
len: 15
CDR3aa: CASSSPGTGSGGYTF

v_gene: TRBV5-1
len: 15
CDR3aa: CASSPDGKSTDTQYF

v_gene: TRBV27
len: 14
CDR3aa: CASRPGQGLLGYTF

v_gene: TRBV20-1
len: 14
CDR3aa: CSASLSLRANEQFF

v_gene: TRBV7-2
len: 13
CDR3aa: CASSLGETGELFF

v_gene: TRBV10-3
len: 15
CDR3aa: CAVSADRGYGNEQFF

v_gene: TRBV29-1
len: 13
CDR3aa: CSATRQGQETQYF

v_gene: TRBV3-1
len: 14
CDR3aa: CASSQEGHTDTQYF

v_gene: TRBV9
len: 15
CDR3aa: CASSYRGSSTDTQYF

v_gene: TRBV29-1
len: 15
CDR3aa: CRWTLGQQNTGELFF

v_gene: TRBV4-1
len: 13
CDR3aa: CASSQRGNSPLHF

v_gene: TRBV6-5
len: 15
CDR3aa: CASSYSSNEDYGYTF

v_gene: TRBV10-3
len: 14
CDR3aa: CATQGFSGANVLTF

v_gene: TRBV3-1
len: 15
CDR3aa: CASSQGGGASYTQYF

v_gene: TRBV5-1
len: 15
CDR3aa: CASSLVRSTGGEQFF

v_gene: TRBV14
len: 12
CDR3aa: CASSPGSNTQYF

v_gene: TRBV29-1
len: 12
CDR3aa: CSVEKPARGYTF

v_gene: TRBV4-1
len: 16
CDR3aa: CASSQVDLVATGELFF

v_gene: TRBV20-1
len: 11
CDR3aa: CSASENTEAFF

v_gene: TRBV6-6
len: 11
CDR3aa: CASTYRDGYTF

v_gene: TRBV15
len: 17
CDR3aa: CATRDGAGGSSYNEQFF

v_gene: TRBV27
len: 17
CDR3aa: CASSLSTRTGYTYGYTF

v_gene: TRBV20-1
len: 12
CDR3aa: CSARVANQPQHF